The 8 T cell receptor beta chains below were found in one sample sequenced in a study of shared T cell receptors in the human thymus. Measured with immunoSEQ multiplex PCR; TCRdb has only the in-frame clones, and not every one. This sample has over 65,000 clones, with more than 90% found just once. The sample taken for sequencing was thymocytes. Receptors were obtained from a human donor.

The chain links TRBV5-6 to TRBJ1-2; maybe TRBD1 (5 bases). This CDR3 is built from 14 residues. Looked up from germline, CDR1 is SGHDT and CDR2 is YYEEEE. Trimming shortened V by 6 bases and J by 3 bases, and 15 bases separated the two germline ends. The CDR3 region is CASTPGGEYYGYTF. The CDR3 region has the DNA TGTGCCAGCACCCCGGGGGGGGAGTACTATGGCTACACCTTC.

V gene TRBV27 combines with J gene TRBJ1-1; 10 bases agree with TRBD1. Germline lookup yields CDR1 MNHEY and CDR2 SMNVEV (reference sequence). CDR3 size: 18 residues. Germline trimming cut 3 bases from V and 9 bases from J; bases unmatched to any gene: 19. The CDR3 DNA is TGTGCCAGCAGTTTTGGGGTCGGGGACAGGGGATTTGGGTCGCAAGCTTTCTTT. Amino acid sequence: CASSFGVGDRGFGSQAFF.

V is TRBV6-5 and J is TRBJ1-4; TRBD1 matches 7 bases. This CDR3 spans 15 amino acids. CDR1 and CDR2 from the germline V gene are MNHEY and SVGAGI. V was clipped by 0 bases and J by 6 bases; unmatched bases: 4. Here the CDR3 reads CASSYSQGWDEKLFF. DNA of the CDR3: TGTGCCAGCAGTTACTCACAGGGGTGGGATGAAAAACTGTTTTTT.

This sequence joins TRBV5-1 and TRBJ2-5; no firm D call. CDR1 and CDR2 (germline): SGHRS, YFSETQ. The CDR3 consists of 13 residues. V shed 4 bases and J shed 1 base, with 8 bases lying between them. CDR3 coding DNA: TGCGCCAGCAGCCCCCTGGGCCAAGAGACCCAGTACTTC. Translating gives CASSPLGQETQYF.

This sequence joins TRBV27 and TRBJ2-1; 9 bases agree with TRBD2. Germline values: CDR1 MNHEY, CDR2 SMNVEV (reference sequence). After removal of 4 bases from V and 5 bases from J, the junction contained 9 bases not matched to a gene. There are 16 residues in the CDR3. CDR3 sequence reads: CASSSSKERGDNEQFF. CDR3 DNA: TGTGCCAGCAGTTCCAGTAAGGAGCGGGGGGACAATGAGCAGTTCTTC.

The CDR3 protein is CANTGEDTEAFF. As DNA, the CDR3 is TGCGCCAATACAGGGGAAGACACTGAAGCTTTCTTT. The chain recombines TRBV23-1 with TRBJ1-1, with TRBD1 matching 7 bases. TRBV23-1 is placed among ORFs of uncertain function. Trimming cost V 10 bases and J 3 bases; bases outside gene matches: 5. The length of the CDR3 is 12 residues.

The table lists this clone with a count of one. V and J are TRBV20-1 and TRBJ2-4, with unresolved D. Germline CDR1 is DFQATT and CDR2 is SNEGSKA (reference sequence). This CDR3 region has 11 residues. The germline V and J ends were trimmed by 3 bases and 9 bases, with 9 bases remaining between them. The CDR3 DNA is TGCAGTGCTAGGAGCTTAGGCATTCAGTACTTC. Residues: CSARSLGIQYF.

The J gene is TRBJ1-1, the V gene TRBV19; D uncertain. There are 11 residues in the CDR3. Trimming removed 3 bases at V and 11 bases at J, with 10 bases between. Germline-derived CDR1 and CDR2 are LNHDA and SQIVND (reference sequence). CDR3 residues: CASSIRARAFF. Here the CDR3 DNA reads TGTGCCAGTAGTATCCGCGCCAGGGCTTTCTTT.